One sample yielded the 5 T cell receptor beta chains listed below, sequenced in a study of blood T cell repertoires in COVID-19. The repertoire was sequenced with immunoSEQ multiplex PCR; TCRdb's copy has only in-frame clones and lacks some. The data show about 270,000 clones, 85% to 90% seen once. Sequences were obtained from PBMCs or T cells enriched from blood (not recorded which). These receptor sequences come from a woman aged 18 to 35 who had recovered from COVID-19.

This chain uses TRBV1 with TRBJ1-3; the tabulated D call, TRBD1, remains unverified against the DNA. TRBV1 is designated a pseudogene. The CDR3 length is 17 residues. The CDR3 DNA reads TGCACCAGCAGCCAAACCTCAACAGGGAACTCTGGAAACACCATATATTTT. Encoded protein: CTSSQTSTGNSGNTIYF.

The V call is TRBV6-2 or TRBV6-3, the J call TRBJ2-5; 9 nucleotides match TRBD2. With V trimmed by 1 base and J by 1 base, 7 bases remained unmatched. The CDR3 covers 17 residues. CDR1 and CDR2 from the germline V gene are MNHEY and SVGEGT. The CDR3 DNA reads as TGTGCCAGCAGTTACTTCATAGCGGGGGCCTCCCAAGAGACCCAGTACTTC. It encodes CASSYFIAGASQETQYF.

This chain links TRBV28 with TRBJ2-7, with TRBD1 as a possible D gene (5 bases). Germline V gives CDR1 MDHEN, CDR2 SYDVKM. The V end lost 6 bases, the J end lost 6 bases, and 18 bases lay between the germline ends. The CDR3 length is 14 residues. CDR3 in DNA: TGTGCCAGCAGGTCTGTGGGGCGGTGGTCCGAGCAGTACTTC. Its protein is CASRSVGRWSEQYF.

The rearrangement links TRBV3-1 (or the pseudogene TRBV3-2) to TRBJ1-1; D possibly corresponds to TRBD1 (5 bases). This CDR3 spans 11 amino acids. Trimming left V 4 bases short and J 7 bases short, with 7 bases between. The germline CDR1 and CDR2 sequences are LGHDT and YNNKEL (reference sequence). The CDR3 DNA reads as TGTGCCAGCAGCCGACAGCATGAAGCTTTCTTT. Encoded protein: CASSRQHEAFF.

This clone was seen only once. The chain employs TRBV27 and TRBJ2-7; 9 positions agree with TRBD1. The CDR3 totals 15 residues. Germline CDR1 and CDR2: MNHEY and SMNVEV (reference sequence). V was pared by 5 bases and J by 6 bases, with 11 bases of the junction left unmatched. The CDR3 loop reads CASSPRWDRAFEQYF. For the CDR3, the DNA is TGTGCCAGCAGTCCAAGATGGGACAGGGCATTCGAGCAGTACTTC.